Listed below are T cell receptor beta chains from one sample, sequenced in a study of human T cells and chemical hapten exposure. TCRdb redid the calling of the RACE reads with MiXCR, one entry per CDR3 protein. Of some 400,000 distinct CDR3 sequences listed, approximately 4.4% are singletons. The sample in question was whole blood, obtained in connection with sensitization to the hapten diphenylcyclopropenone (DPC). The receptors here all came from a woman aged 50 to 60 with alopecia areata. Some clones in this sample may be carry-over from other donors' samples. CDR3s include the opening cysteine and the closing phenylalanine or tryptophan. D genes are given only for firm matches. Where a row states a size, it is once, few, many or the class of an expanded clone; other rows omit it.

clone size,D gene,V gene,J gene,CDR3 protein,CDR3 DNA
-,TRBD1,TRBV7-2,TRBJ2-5,CASSARQGGETQYF,TGTGCCAGCAGCGCCCGACAGGGTGGGGAGACCCAGTACTTC
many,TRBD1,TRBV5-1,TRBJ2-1,CASSPSGTGSNEQFF,TGCGCCAGCAGCCCTTCCGGGACAGGAAGCAATGAGCAGTTCTTC
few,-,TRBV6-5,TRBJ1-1,CASSYGRWGEAFF,TGTGCCAGCAGTTACGGTCGGTGGGGCGAGGCTTTCTTT
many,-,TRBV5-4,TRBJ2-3,CASSHGALVPDTQYF,TGTGCCAGCAGCCACGGGGCCCTCGTCCCAGATACGCAGTATTTT
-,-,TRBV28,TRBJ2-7,CASRVQGGNEQYF,TGTGCCAGCAGGGTACAGGGTGGGAACGAGCAGTACTTC
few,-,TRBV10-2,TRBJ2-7,CASSEGTYYEQYF,TGCGCCAGCAGTGAAGGGACTTACTACGAGCAGTACTTC
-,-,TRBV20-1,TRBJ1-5,CSGRAGAYSNQPQHF,TGCAGTGGTAGGGCCGGGGCCTATAGCAATCAGCCCCAGCATTTT
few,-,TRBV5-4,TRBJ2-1,CASSWGGPRSNEQFF,TGTGCCAGCAGCTGGGGGGGGCCTCGAAGCAATGAGCAGTTCTTC
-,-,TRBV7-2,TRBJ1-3,CASSLGPGGGNTIYF,TGTGCCAGCAGCTTAGGTCCCGGGGGTGGAAACACCATATATTTT
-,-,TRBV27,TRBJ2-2,CASSSDITDLFF,TGTGCCAGCAGTTCCGACATCACGGACCTGTTTTTT
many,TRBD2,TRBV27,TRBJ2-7,CASSSRTSGSYEQYF,TGTGCCAGCAGTTCCAGGACTAGCGGGAGCTACGAGCAGTACTTC
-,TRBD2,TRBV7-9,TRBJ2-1,CASSYGLAGGPYNEQFF,TGTGCCAGCAGCTACGGACTAGCGGGAGGACCCTACAATGAGCAGTTCTTC
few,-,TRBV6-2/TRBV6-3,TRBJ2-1,CASRARESSYNEQFF,TGTGCCAGCAGGGCCCGGGAGAGCTCCTACAATGAGCAGTTCTTC
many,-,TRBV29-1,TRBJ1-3,CSVTASSGNTIYF,TGCAGCGTGACCGCGTCCTCTGGAAACACCATATATTTT
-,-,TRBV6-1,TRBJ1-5,CASRYNRVGNQPQHF,TGTGCCAGCAGGTACAACAGGGTAGGCAATCAGCCCCAGCATTTT
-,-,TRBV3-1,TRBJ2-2,CASKRGAGFTGELFF,TGTGCCAGCAAACGGGGAGCCGGATTCACCGGGGAGCTGTTTTTT
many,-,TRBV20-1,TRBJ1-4,CSAREGRREKLFF,TGCAGTGCTAGGGAGGGGAGGAGGGAAAAACTGTTTTTT
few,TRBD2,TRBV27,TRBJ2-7,CASSLTGRRGGAYEQYF,TGTGCCAGCAGTTTGACAGGGAGGCGGGGGGGAGCTTACGAGCAGTACTTC
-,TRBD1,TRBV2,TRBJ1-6,CTTDRGSSYNSPLHF,TGTACCACGGACAGGGGGAGCTCCTATAATTCACCCCTCCACTTT
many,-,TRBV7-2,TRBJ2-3,CASSSSTPWADTQYF,TGTGCCAGCAGCTCCTCGACCCCGTGGGCAGATACGCAGTATTTT
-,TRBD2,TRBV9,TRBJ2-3,CASSGGLAGGDTQYF,TGTGCCAGCAGCGGAGGACTAGCGGGGGGAGATACGCAGTATTTT
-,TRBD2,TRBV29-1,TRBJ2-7,CSVEGDYYEQYF,TGCAGCGTTGAAGGGGACTACTACGAGCAGTACTTC
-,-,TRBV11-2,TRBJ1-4,CASSLQTQLNEKLFF,TGTGCCAGCAGCTTACAAACACAGCTTAATGAAAAACTGTTTTTT
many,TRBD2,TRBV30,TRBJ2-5,CAWGGLAGKQETQYF,TGTGCCTGGGGCGGACTAGCGGGCAAACAAGAGACCCAGTACTTC
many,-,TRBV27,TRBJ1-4,CASRGLGTNEKLFF,TGTGCCAGCAGGGGACTGGGAACTAATGAAAAACTGTTTTTT
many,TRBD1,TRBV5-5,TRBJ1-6,CASTPPLAGGINSPLHF,TGTGCCAGCACCCCCCCTTTGGCAGGGGGCATCAATTCACCCCTCCACTTT
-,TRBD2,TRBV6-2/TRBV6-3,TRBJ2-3,CASSYTKGLAGGSTDTQYF,TGTGCCAGCAGTTACACGAAAGGACTAGCGGGGGGAAGCACAGATACGCAGTATTTT
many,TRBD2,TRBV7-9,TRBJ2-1,CASSPSRGAGASNEQFF,TGTGCCAGCAGCCCTAGCCGTGGAGCGGGAGCCTCCAATGAGCAGTTCTTC
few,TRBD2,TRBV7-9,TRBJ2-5,CASSLGTGLAGKETQYF,TGTGCCAGCAGCTTAGGAACGGGGCTAGCGGGAAAAGAGACCCAGTACTTC
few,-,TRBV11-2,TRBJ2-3,CASSLAYDWTSTDTQYF,TGTGCCAGCAGCTTAGCATACGACTGGACAAGCACAGATACGCAGTATTTT
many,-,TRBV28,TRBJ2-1,CASTRASVVIYNEQFF,TGTGCCAGCACTAGGGCTAGCGTTGTTATCTACAATGAGCAGTTCTTC
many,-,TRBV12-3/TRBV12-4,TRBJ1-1,CASRFKGEAFF,TGTGCCAGCAGGTTCAAAGGGGAAGCTTTCTTT
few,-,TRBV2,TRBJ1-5,CASSGEWGQGQPQHF,TGTGCCAGCAGTGGAGAATGGGGGCAAGGACAGCCCCAGCATTTT
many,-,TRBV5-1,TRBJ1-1,CASSFFEGMNTEAFF,TGCGCCAGCAGCTTCTTCGAGGGCATGAACACTGAAGCTTTCTTT
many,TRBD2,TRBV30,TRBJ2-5,CAWSLGLAGVETQYF,TGTGCCTGGAGTCTGGGACTAGCGGGAGTAGAGACCCAGTACTTC
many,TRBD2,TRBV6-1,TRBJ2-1,CASSESSGGYNEQFF,TGTGCCAGCAGTGAGTCTAGCGGGGGTTACAATGAGCAGTTCTTC
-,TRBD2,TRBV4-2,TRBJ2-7,CASSQDATSVTYEQYF,TGTGCCAGCAGCCAAGACGCGACTAGCGTAACCTACGAGCAGTACTTC
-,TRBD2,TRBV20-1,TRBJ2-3,CSAREERDTDTQYF,TGCAGTGCTAGAGAGGAGCGGGACACAGATACGCAGTATTTT
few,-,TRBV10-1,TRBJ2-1,CASSERASGNEQFF,TGCGCCAGCAGTGAGAGAGCCTCCGGGAATGAGCAGTTCTTC
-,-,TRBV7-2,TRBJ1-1,CASSHTRMNTEAFF,TGTGCCAGCAGCCATACCCGGATGAACACTGAAGCTTTCTTT
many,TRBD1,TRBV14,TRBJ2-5,CASSPGQGGKKTQYF,TGTGCCAGCAGCCCCGGACAGGGGGGTAAGAAGACCCAGTACTTC
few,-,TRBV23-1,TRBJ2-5,CASSQPQGGETQYF,TGCGCCAGCAGTCAACCGCAGGGCGGAGAGACCCAGTACTTC